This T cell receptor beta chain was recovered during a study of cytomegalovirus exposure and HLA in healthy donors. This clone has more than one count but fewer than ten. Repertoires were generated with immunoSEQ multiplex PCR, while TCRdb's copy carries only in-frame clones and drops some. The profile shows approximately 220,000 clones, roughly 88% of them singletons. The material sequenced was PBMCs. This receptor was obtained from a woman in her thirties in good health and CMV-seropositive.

DNA for the CDR3: TGCGCCAGCAGCCAGGGCCAGGGGGTATGGAACACTGAAGCTTTCTTT. It codes for CASSQGQGVWNTEAFF. The chain links TRBV4-1 to TRBJ1-1, with 7 bases identical to TRBD1. J gave up 1 base and V 3 bases, and 8 bases lay outside the gene matches. The CDR3 spans 16 residues. Looked up from germline, CDR1 is MGHRA and CDR2 is YSYEKL.